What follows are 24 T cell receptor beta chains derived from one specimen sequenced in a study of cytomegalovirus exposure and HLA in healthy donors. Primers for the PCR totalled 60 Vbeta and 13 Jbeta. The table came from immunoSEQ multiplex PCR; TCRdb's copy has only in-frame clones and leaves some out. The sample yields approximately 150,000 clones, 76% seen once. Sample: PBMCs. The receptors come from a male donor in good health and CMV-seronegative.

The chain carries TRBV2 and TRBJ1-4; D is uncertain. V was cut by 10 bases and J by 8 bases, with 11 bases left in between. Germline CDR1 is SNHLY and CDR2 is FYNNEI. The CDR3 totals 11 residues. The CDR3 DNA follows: TGTGCCACCCATTCCGGGGAAAAACTGTTTTTT. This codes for CATHSGEKLFF.

The CDR3 sequence: CASSQGGLGNEKLFF. As DNA, the CDR3 is TGTGCCAGTAGCCAGGGAGGGTTAGGGAATGAAAAACTGTTTTTT. The chain couples TRBV19 to TRBJ1-4; D is perhaps TRBD1 (5 bases). Germline values: CDR1 LNHDA, CDR2 SQIVND (reference sequence). The germline V and J ends were trimmed by 6 bases and 5 bases, with 16 bases remaining between them. This CDR3 contains 15 residues.

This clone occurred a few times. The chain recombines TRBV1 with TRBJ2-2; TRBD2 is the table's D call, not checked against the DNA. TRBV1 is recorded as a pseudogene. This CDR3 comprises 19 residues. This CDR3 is CTSSHFLQGTSANTGELFF. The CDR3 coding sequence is TGCACCAGCAGCCATTTCCTACAAGGGACTAGCGCGAACACCGGGGAGCTGTTTTTT.

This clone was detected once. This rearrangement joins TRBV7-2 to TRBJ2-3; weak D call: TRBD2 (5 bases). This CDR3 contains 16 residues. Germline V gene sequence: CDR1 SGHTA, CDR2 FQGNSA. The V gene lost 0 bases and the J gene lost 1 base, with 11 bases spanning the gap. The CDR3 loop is CASSLASGGGTDTQYF. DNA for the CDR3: TGTGCCAGCAGCTTAGCGAGCGGAGGCGGCACAGATACGCAGTATTTT.

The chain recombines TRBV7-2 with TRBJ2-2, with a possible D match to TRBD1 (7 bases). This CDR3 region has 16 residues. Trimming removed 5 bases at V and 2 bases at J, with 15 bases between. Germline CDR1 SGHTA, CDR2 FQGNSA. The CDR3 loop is CASSPRRDRNTGELFF. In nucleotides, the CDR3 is TGTGCCAGCAGCCCTCGGAGGGACAGAAACACCGGGGAGCTGTTTTTT.

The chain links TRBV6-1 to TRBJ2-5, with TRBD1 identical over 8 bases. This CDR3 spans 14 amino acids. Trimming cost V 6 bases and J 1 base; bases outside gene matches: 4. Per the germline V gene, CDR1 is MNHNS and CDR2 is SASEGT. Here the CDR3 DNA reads TGTGCCAGCAGCGACAGGGGAGGCCAAGAGACCCAGTACTTC. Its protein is CASSDRGGQETQYF.

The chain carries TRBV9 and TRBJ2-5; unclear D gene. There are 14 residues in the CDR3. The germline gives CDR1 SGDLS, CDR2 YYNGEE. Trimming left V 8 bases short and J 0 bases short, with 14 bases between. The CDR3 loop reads CASSTSGYQETQYF. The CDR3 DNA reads TGTGCCAGTAGTACCTCCGGGTACCAAGAGACCCAGTACTTC.

CDR3: CSGKAGSLIGDTEAFF. CDR3 nucleotides: TGCAGCGGCAAAGCAGGGTCCTTGATAGGGGACACTGAAGCTTTCTTT. This chain joins TRBV29-1 and TRBJ1-1, with D maybe TRBD1 (5 bases). Trimming took off 7 bases at V and 3 bases at J, with 24 bases between the two ends. The CDR3 is 16 amino acids. Germline-derived CDR1 and CDR2 are SQVTM and ANQGSEA.

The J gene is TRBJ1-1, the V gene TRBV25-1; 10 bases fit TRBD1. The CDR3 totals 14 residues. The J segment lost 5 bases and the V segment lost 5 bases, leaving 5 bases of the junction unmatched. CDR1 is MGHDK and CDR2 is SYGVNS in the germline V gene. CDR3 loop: CASSRQGALTEAFF. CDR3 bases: TGTGCCAGCAGTAGACAGGGGGCTTTAACTGAAGCTTTCTTT.

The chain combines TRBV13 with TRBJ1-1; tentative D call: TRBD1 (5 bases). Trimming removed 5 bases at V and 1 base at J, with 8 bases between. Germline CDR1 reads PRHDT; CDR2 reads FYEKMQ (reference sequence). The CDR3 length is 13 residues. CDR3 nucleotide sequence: TGTGCCAGCAGCCCAAGGGGGAACACTGAAGCTTTCTTT. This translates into CASSPRGNTEAFF.

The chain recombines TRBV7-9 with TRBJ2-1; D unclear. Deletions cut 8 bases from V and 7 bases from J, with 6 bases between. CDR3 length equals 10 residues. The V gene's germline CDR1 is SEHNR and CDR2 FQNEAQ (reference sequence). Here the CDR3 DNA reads TGTGCCAGCTCGGAGAATGAGCAGTTCTTC. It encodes CASSENEQFF. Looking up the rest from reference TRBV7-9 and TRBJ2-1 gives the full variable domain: DTGVSQNPRHKITKRGQNVTFRCDPISEHNRLYWYRQTLGQGPEFLTYFQNEAQLEKSRLLSDRFSAERPKGSFSTLEIQRTEQGDSAMYLCASSENEQFFGPGTRLTVL.

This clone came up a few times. CDR3 coding DNA: TGTGCCAGCAGCCTAGGGACTCGGGGAGTGCAGTATTTT. Its translation is CASSLGTRGVQYF. The chain joins TRBV7-7 to TRBJ2-3; a possible D gene is TRBD2 (6 bases). V was clipped by 5 bases and J by 11 bases, with 17 bases between them. The CDR3 has 13 residues. The V gene's germline CDR1 is SSHAT and CDR2 FNYEAQ (reference sequence).

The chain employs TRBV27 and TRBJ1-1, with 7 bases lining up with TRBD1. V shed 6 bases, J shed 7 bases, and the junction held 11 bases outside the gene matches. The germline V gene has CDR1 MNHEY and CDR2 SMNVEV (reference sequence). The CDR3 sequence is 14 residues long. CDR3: CASSPRRQGLEAFF. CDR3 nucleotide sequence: TGTGCCAGCAGCCCGAGGAGACAGGGACTTGAAGCTTTCTTT.

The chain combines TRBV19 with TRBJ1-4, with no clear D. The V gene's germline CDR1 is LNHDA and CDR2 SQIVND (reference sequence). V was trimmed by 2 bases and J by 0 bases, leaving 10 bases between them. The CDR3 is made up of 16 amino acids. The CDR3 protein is CASSIIGGATNEKLFF. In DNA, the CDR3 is TGTGCCAGTAGTATAATTGGCGGTGCAACTAATGAAAAACTGTTTTTT. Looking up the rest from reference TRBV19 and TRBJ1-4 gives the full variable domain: DGGITQSPKYLFRKEGQNVTLSCEQNLNHDAMYWYRQDPGQGLRLIYYSQIVNDFQKGDIAEGYSVSREKKESFPLTVTSAQKNPTAFYLCASSIIGGATNEKLFFGSGTQLSVL.

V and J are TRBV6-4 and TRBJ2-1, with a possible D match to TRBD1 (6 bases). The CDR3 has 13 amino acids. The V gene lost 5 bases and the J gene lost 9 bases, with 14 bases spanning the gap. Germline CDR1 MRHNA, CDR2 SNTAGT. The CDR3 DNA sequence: TGTGCCAGCAGTTCTCAGACAGGAGGTGAGCAGTTCTTC. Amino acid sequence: CASSSQTGGEQFF.

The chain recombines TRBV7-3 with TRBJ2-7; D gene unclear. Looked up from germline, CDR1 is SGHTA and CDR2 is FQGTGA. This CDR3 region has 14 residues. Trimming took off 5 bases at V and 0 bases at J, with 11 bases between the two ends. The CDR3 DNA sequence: TGTGCCAGCAGCCCTACCCCGAGCTCCTACGAGCAGTACTTC. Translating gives CASSPTPSSYEQYF.

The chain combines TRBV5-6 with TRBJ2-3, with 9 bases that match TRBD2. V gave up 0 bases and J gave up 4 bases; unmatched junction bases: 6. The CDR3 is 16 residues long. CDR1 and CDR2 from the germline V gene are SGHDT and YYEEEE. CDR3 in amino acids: CASSLAERGAADTQYF. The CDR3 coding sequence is TGTGCCAGCAGCTTGGCGGAGCGGGGGGCCGCAGATACGCAGTATTTT.

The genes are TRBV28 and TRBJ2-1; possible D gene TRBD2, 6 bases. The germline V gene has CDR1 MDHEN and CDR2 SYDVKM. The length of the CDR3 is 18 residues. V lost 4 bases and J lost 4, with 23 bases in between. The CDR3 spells CASSSQGSGRGYYNEQFF. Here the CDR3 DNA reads TGTGCCAGCAGTTCCCAGGGTAGCGGTAGGGGATATTACAATGAGCAGTTCTTC.

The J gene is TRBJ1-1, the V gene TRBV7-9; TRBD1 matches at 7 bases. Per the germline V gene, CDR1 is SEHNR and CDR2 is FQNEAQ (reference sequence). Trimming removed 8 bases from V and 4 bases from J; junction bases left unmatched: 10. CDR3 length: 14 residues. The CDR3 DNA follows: TGTGCCAGCGGCTCGGCAGGGGGTTCCACTGAAGCTTTCTTT. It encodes CASGSAGGSTEAFF.

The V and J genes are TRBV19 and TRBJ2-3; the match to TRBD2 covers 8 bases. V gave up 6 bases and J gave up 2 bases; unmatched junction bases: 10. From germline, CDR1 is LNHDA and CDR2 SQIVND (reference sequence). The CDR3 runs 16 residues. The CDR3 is CASSGTRGGFTDTQYF. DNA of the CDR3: TGTGCCAGTAGCGGGACCCGGGGGGGATTCACAGATACGCAGTATTTT.

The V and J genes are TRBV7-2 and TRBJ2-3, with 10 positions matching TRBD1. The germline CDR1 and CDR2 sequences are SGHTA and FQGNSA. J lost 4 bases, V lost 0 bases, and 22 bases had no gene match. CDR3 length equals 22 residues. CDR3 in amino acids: CASSLAPRAPEKTGGWADTQYF. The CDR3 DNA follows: TGTGCCAGCAGCTTAGCCCCAAGGGCTCCTGAAAAGACAGGGGGCTGGGCAGATACGCAGTATTTT.

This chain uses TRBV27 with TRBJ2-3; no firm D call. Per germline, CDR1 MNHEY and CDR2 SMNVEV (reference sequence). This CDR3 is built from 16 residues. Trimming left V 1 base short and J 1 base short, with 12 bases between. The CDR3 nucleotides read TGTGCCAGCAGTTTATTCCCGACTTCCCGCACAGATACGCAGTATTTT. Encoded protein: CASSLFPTSRTDTQYF.

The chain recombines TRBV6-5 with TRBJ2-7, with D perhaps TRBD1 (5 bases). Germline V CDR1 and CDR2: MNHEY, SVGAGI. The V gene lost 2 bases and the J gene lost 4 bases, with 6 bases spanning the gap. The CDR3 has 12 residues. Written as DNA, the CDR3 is TGTGCCAGCAGTTACCAGGGATACGAGCAGTACTTC. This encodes CASSYQGYEQYF.

CDR3 sequence reads: CASSIWGGNSNQPQHF. CDR3 nucleotide sequence: TGTGCCAGTAGTATATGGGGGGGGAATAGCAATCAGCCCCAGCATTTT. The chain has TRBV19 and TRBJ1-5; D perhaps matches TRBD1 (5 bases). CDR1 is LNHDA, CDR2 SQIVND, per germline (reference sequence). There are 16 residues in the CDR3. V was cut by 2 bases and J by 0 bases, with 11 bases left in between. The entire variable domain, with the rest obtained from reference TRBV19 and TRBJ1-5, is as follows: DGGITQSPKYLFRKEGQNVTLSCEQNLNHDAMYWYRQDPGQGLRLIYYSQIVNDFQKGDIAEGYSVSREKKESFPLTVTSAQKNPTAFYLCASSIWGGNSNQPQHFGDGTRLSIL.